This T cell receptor (beta chain) came from a study of blood T cell repertoires in COVID-19. The wider study: Researchers got acute and convalescent COVID-19 samples from the United States, Italy and Spain.

Recruitment covered some 25 US areas and drew participants whose ages spanned roughly 18 to 100 years. Cohort 3 recovery required two negative PCRs, clearance, or symptom resolution. The method was immunoSEQ multiplex PCR; TCRdb's version includes in-frame clones alone and lacks a portion of them. The sample includes a few hundred thousand clones, 80% to 90% of them seen just once. This receptor was identified in a man aged 25 to 40 who had recovered from COVID-19. The material sequenced was PBMCs or T cells enriched from blood (not recorded which).

CDR3 DNA: TGTGCCAGCAGCTTAGGTGCGGCAAGCTCCTACAATGAGCAGTTCTTC. It codes for CASSLGAASSYNEQFF. This chain uses TRBV7-2 with TRBJ2-1; D unclear. The CDR3 totals 16 residues. The germline V gene has CDR1 SGHTA and CDR2 FQGNSA. V lost 1 base, J lost 0 bases, and 10 bases lay in between.